This TCR beta chain was sequenced in a study of blood T cell repertoires in COVID-19. This clone turned up a few times. The CDR3 has 11 amino acids. Trimming stripped 6 bases from V and 10 bases from J, with 12 bases between. Germline CDR1 reads ENHRY; CDR2 reads SYGVKD. Per the original data handling: From reference gene primer amplification, estimates of nucleated cell counts were derived. Clones were sequenced by immunoSEQ multiplex PCR, and TCRdb holds only the in-frame ones, with some missing. V and J calls and clone size are given by that table; D and trimming were obtained from the DNA. The sample consists of 310,000 or so clones, around 92% of them appearing once.

This chain connects TRBV10-3 to TRBJ1-1; D uncertain. Sequenced material: peripheral blood. The TCR sequence derives from a man between 18 and 35 years old who had recovered from COVID-19. In nucleotides, the CDR3 is TGTGCCATCAGGGCTTCCGGGGTAGCTTTCTTT. Translated: CAIRASGVAFF.